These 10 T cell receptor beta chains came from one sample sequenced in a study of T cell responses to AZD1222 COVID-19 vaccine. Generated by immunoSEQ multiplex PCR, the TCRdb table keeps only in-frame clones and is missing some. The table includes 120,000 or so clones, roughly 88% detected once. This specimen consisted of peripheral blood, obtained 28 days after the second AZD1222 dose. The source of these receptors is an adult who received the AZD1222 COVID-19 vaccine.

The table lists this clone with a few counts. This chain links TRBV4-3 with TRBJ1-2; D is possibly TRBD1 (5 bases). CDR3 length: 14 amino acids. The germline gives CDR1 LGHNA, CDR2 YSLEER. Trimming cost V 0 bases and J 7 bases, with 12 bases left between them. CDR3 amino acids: CASSQEQGGFGYTF. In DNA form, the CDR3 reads TGCGCCAGCAGCCAAGAGCAGGGTGGCTTTGGCTACACCTTC.

CDR3 region: CASSLTPGGWAEKLFF. The CDR3 DNA reads as TGTGCCAGCAGCTTAACGCCAGGAGGGTGGGCTGAAAAACTGTTTTTT. This chain links TRBV27 with TRBJ1-4; D not resolved. The CDR3 covers 16 residues. From germline, CDR1 is MNHEY and CDR2 SMNVEV (reference sequence). The V end was cut by 6 bases, the J end by 7 bases, with 21 bases between.

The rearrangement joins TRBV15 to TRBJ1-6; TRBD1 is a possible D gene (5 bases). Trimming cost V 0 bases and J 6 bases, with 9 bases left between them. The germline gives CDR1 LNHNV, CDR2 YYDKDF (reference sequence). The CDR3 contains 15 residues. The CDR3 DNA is TGTGCCACCAGCAGAGAGCCAGACAGTAATTCACCCCTCCACTTT. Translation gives CATSREPDSNSPLHF.

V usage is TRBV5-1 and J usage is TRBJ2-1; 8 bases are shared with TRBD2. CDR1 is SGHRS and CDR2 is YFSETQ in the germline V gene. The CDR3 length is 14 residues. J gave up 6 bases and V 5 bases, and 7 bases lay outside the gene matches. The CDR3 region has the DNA TGCGCCAGCAGAGAAGCGGGGGTAAGCAATGAGCAGTTCTTC. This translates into CASREAGVSNEQFF.

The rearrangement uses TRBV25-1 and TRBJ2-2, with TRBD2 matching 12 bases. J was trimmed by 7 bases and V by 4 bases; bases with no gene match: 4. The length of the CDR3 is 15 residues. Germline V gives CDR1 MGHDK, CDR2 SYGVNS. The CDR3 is CASSVLAGGFGELFF. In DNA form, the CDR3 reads TGTGCCAGCAGTGTACTAGCGGGGGGCTTCGGGGAGCTGTTTTTT.

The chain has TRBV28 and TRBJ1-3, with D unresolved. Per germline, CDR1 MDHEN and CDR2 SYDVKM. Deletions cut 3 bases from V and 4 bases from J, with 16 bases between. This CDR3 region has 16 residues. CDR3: CASSFMREKRGNTIYF. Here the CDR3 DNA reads TGTGCCAGCAGTTTCATGAGGGAGAAGCGAGGAAACACCATATATTTT.

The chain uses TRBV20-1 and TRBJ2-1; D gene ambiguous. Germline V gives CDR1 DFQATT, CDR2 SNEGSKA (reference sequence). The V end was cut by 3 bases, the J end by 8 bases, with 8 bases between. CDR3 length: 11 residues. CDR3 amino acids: CSASFADEQFF. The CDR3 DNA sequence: TGCAGTGCTAGTTTCGCGGATGAGCAGTTCTTC.

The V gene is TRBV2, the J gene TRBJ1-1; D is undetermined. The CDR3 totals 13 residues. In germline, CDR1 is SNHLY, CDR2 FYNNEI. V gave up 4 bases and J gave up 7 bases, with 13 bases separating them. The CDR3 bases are TGTGCCAGCAGTGTTACCTCCTTACTTGAAGCTTTCTTT. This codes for CASSVTSLLEAFF.

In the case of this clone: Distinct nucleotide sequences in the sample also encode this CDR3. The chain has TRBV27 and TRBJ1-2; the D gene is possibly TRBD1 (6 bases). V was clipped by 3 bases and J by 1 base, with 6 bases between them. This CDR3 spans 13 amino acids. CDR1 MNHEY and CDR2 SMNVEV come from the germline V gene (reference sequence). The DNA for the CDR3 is TGTGCCAGCAGTTTCAGGGGTAACTATGGCTACACCTTC. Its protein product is CASSFRGNYGYTF.

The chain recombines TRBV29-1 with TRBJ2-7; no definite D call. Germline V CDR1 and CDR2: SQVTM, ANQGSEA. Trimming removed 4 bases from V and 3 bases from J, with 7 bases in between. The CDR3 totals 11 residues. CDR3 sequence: CSVVAGYEQYF. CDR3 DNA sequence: TGCAGCGTTGTGGCAGGCTACGAGCAGTACTTC.